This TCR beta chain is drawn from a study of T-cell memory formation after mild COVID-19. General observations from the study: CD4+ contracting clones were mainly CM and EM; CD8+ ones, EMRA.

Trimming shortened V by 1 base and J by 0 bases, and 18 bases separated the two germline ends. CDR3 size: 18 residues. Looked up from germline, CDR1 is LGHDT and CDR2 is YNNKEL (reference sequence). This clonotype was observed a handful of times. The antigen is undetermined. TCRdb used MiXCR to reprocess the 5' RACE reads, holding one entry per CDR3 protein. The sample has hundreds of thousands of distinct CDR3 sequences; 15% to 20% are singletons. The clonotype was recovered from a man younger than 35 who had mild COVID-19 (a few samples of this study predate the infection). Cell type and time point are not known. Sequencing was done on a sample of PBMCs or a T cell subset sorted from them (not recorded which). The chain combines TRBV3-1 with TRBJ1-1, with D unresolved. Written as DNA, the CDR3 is TGTGCCAGCAGCCAAGGGAGTAAGGGAAATCGGATGAACACTGAAGCTTTCTTT. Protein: CASSQGSKGNRMNTEAFF.